These 30 T cell receptor beta chains originate from one sample sequenced in a study of graft-versus-host responses after intestinal transplantation. No cognate antigen is known for these TCRs. Repertoires were generated with immunoSEQ multiplex PCR, while TCRdb's copy carries only in-frame clones and drops some. The data show 90,000 to 130,000 clones, with just over 90% seen just once and about 0.2% held by the top ten. The specimen was unstimulated CD4+ T cells sorted from spleen or lymph node cells, collected before transplant. Receptor source: a human donor who was the organ donor for an intestinal transplant.

The chain joins TRBV29-1 to TRBJ2-3; unclear D gene. From germline, CDR1 is SQVTM and CDR2 ANQGSEA. V lost 4 bases, J lost 8 bases, and 19 bases lay in between. The CDR3 loop spans 14 amino acids. Here the CDR3 reads CSVASLLLVGTQYF. In DNA, the CDR3 is TGCAGCGTTGCCTCTCTATTGCTGGTGGGTACGCAGTATTTT.

The chain is built from TRBV6-1 and TRBJ2-3; D is perhaps TRBD2 (6 bases). Trimming removed 5 bases from V and 2 bases from J, with 11 bases in between. From germline, CDR1 is MNHNS and CDR2 SASEGT. The CDR3 length is 14 residues. The CDR3 coding sequence is TGTGCCAGCAGTAGGAGGGAGGACACAGATACGCAGTATTTT. This codes for CASSRREDTDTQYF.

This clone has more than one count but fewer than ten. The rearrangement joins TRBV4-1 to TRBJ2-2, with 10 bases fitting TRBD2. The V segment lost 0 bases and the J segment 1 base; nucleotides outside the gene matches: 2. Germline-derived CDR1 and CDR2 are MGHRA and YSYEKL. This CDR3 is 17 amino acids long. Here the CDR3 DNA reads TGCGCCAGCAGCCAAGATCGGACTAGCGGGAACACCGGGGAGCTGTTTTTT. Protein: CASSQDRTSGNTGELFF.

This clone showed up just once. This chain joins TRBV19 and TRBJ2-6, with TRBD2 as a possible D gene (6 bases). The germline V and J ends were trimmed by 3 bases and 0 bases, with 9 bases remaining between them. Germline CDR1 and CDR2: LNHDA and SQIVND (reference sequence). This CDR3 contains 16 residues. CDR3 coding DNA: TGTGCCAGTAGTATCTCCGGGGGCTCTGGGGCCAACGTCCTGACTTTC. Protein product: CASSISGGSGANVLTF.

This clone was seen just once. The chain couples TRBV21-1 to TRBJ2-7; TRBD2, the D gene given by the table, was not confirmed from the DNA. TRBV21-1 is a pseudogene. The CDR3 has 15 amino acids. CDR3 in amino acids: CASSKGGLAGVEQYF. The CDR3 DNA is TGTGCCAGCAGCAAAGGGGGACTAGCGGGAGTCGAGCAGTACTTC.

The chain carries TRBV6-1 and TRBJ2-3; TRBD2 might be the D (5 bases). The CDR3 runs to 19 residues. Germline loops: CDR1 MNHNS, CDR2 SASEGT. Trimming took 6 bases from V and 1 from J, leaving 26 bases between them. The CDR3 DNA reads TGTGCCAGCAGGGAAAGGTTTTACGTGGTAGCGAGGGGCACAGATACGCAGTATTTT. It encodes CASRERFYVVARGTDTQYF.

The chain combines TRBV10-3 with TRBJ2-5, with 7 bases lining up with TRBD2. V gave up 3 bases and J gave up 4 bases; unmatched junction bases: 5. Germline-derived CDR1 and CDR2 are ENHRY and SYGVKD. This CDR3 is 14 amino acids long. In DNA, the CDR3 is TGTGCCATCAGTGATTTTTTAGCGGGAGAGACCCAGTACTTC. Protein: CAISDFLAGETQYF.

This clone was found once. In nucleotides, the CDR3 is TGTGCCAGTAGTATACGGGCTTTCTATGGCTACACCTTC. This sequence encodes CASSIRAFYGYTF. The chain carries TRBV19 and TRBJ1-2; no firm D call. V lost 2 bases, J lost 4 bases, and 8 bases lay in between. Per the germline V gene, CDR1 is LNHDA and CDR2 is SQIVND (reference sequence). The CDR3 is 13 amino acids.

The chain uses TRBV7-3 and TRBJ2-2, with TRBD2 matching 11 bases. Per germline, CDR1 SGHTA and CDR2 FQGTGA. The junction had 6 bases not matched to a gene; V was cut back by 1 base and J by 2 bases. CDR3 length: 18 amino acids. CDR3 loop: CASSLIPGLAGNTGELFF. CDR3 nucleotides: TGTGCCAGCAGCTTAATCCCAGGACTAGCGGGTAACACCGGGGAGCTGTTTTTT.

The J gene is TRBJ2-7, the V gene TRBV18, with TRBD1 as a possible D gene (6 bases). The V gene lost 2 bases and the J gene lost 7 bases, with 27 bases spanning the gap. The CDR3 totals 18 residues. Germline CDR1 is KGHSH and CDR2 is LQKENI. CDR3 residues: CASSPARRTGHGFVEQYF. CDR3 sequence (DNA): TGTGCCAGCTCACCAGCTCGAAGAACGGGACACGGTTTCGTAGAGCAGTACTTC.

The chain carries TRBV19 and TRBJ1-5; possible D gene TRBD1, 5 bases. The germline CDR1 and CDR2 sequences are LNHDA and SQIVND (reference sequence). V gave up 4 bases and J gave up 7 bases, with 23 bases separating them. The CDR3 is 17 residues long. CDR3: CASSRPLTGLSGQPQHF. The CDR3 DNA reads as TGTGCCAGTAGTAGACCTCTTACGGGACTGTCAGGGCAGCCCCAGCATTTT. Combining the CDR3 with reference TRBV19 and TRBJ1-5 gives the whole variable domain DGGITQSPKYLFRKEGQNVTLSCEQNLNHDAMYWYRQDPGQGLRLIYYSQIVNDFQKGDIAEGYSVSREKKESFPLTVTSAQKNPTAFYLCASSRPLTGLSGQPQHFGDGTRLSIL.

This chain uses TRBV18 with TRBJ1-1; 8 nucleotides match TRBD1. The CDR3 loop spans 15 amino acids. The J segment lost 1 base and the V segment lost 4 bases, leaving 5 bases of the junction unmatched. Germline V gene lookup returns CDR1 KGHSH and CDR2 LQKENI. Here the CDR3 reads CASSLGQGGNTEAFF. The CDR3 nucleotides are TGTGCCAGCTCACTAGGACAGGGCGGGAACACTGAAGCTTTCTTT.

This chain joins TRBV7-9 and TRBJ1-2; 9 bases line up with TRBD1. Germline V gives CDR1 SEHNR, CDR2 FQNEAQ (reference sequence). J lost 6 bases, V lost 1 base, and 0 bases had no gene match. CDR3 length equals 13 residues. CDR3 protein: CASSLDRGHGYTF. DNA of the CDR3: TGTGCCAGCAGCTTAGACAGGGGGCATGGCTACACCTTC.

The chain recombines TRBV5-1 with TRBJ2-1; tentatively, D is TRBD2 (5 bases). Germline lookup yields CDR1 SGHRS and CDR2 YFSETQ. The CDR3 spans 14 residues. Trimming stripped 4 bases from V and 5 bases from J, with 13 bases between. The CDR3 protein is CASSDRTVNNEQFF. The CDR3, as DNA: TGCGCCAGCAGCGATCGGACTGTGAACAATGAGCAGTTCTTC.

The J gene is TRBJ2-5, the V gene TRBV12-2. The assigned J gene may be wrong: the sequence end matches TRBJ2-7 better. TRBV12-2 is reported as a pseudogene. This CDR3 region has 13 residues. The CDR3, as DNA: TGTGCAAGTCGTTCTGGGACCAACTACGAGCAGTACTTC. It specifies CASRSGTNYEQYF.

The DNA of the CDR3 is TGTGCCAGCAGCCGCGCCGGGGGTCTTGCTGGCTACACCTTC. Protein: CASSRAGGLAGYTF. The chain couples TRBV5-6 to TRBJ1-2, with D possibly matching TRBD1 (5 bases). The CDR3 extends over 14 amino acids. Trimming removed 4 bases at V and 7 bases at J, with 17 bases between. Germline V lookup: CDR1 SGHDT, CDR2 YYEEEE.

This clone was counted a single time. The chain is built from TRBV6-5 and TRBJ1-2; D is unclear. There are 14 residues in the CDR3. The V end was cut by 6 bases, the J end by 0 bases, with 11 bases between. Germline loops: CDR1 MNHEY, CDR2 SVGAGI. The CDR3 reads CASSLGRANYGYTF. CDR3 in DNA: TGTGCCAGCAGCCTCGGCAGAGCTAACTATGGCTACACCTTC.

This chain connects TRBV7-9 to TRBJ1-1, with D uncertain. CDR1 is SEHNR and CDR2 is FQNEAQ in the germline V gene (reference sequence). Trimming pared 2 bases from V and 8 bases from J, leaving 6 bases between. This CDR3 comprises 11 residues. CDR3 in amino acids: CASSLSREAFF. DNA for the CDR3: TGTGCCAGCAGCTTAAGCCGGGAAGCTTTCTTT.

The rearrangement links TRBV6-5 to TRBJ2-2; no firm D call. Germline assignment: CDR1 MNHEY and CDR2 SVGAGI. Trimming shortened V by 4 bases and J by 1 base, and 4 bases separated the two germline ends. This CDR3 contains 13 residues. The CDR3 loop is CASSSLNTGELFF. CDR3 coding DNA: TGTGCCAGCAGTTCCCTGAACACCGGGGAGCTGTTTTTT.

The J gene is TRBJ1-4, the V gene TRBV4-2, with 7 bases lining up with TRBD1. The CDR3 loop spans 15 amino acids. CDR1 and CDR2 from the germline V gene are LGHNA and YNFKEQ. V was pared by 3 bases and J by 7 bases, with 8 bases of the junction left unmatched. The CDR3 DNA reads as TGTGCCAGCAGCCATCCGACAGGGCTGCGTGAAAAACTGTTTTTT. Amino acid sequence: CASSHPTGLREKLFF.

The genes are TRBV10-3 and TRBJ2-7, with a weak D call TRBD2 (5 bases). Germline V lookup: CDR1 ENHRY, CDR2 SYGVKD. V lost 10 bases, J lost 0 bases, and 10 bases lay in between. The CDR3 runs to 12 residues. CDR3 nucleotides: TGTGCCACCCAAAGCGGCTCCTACGAGCAGTACTTC. Encoded protein: CATQSGSYEQYF.

The CDR3 here is CAISDSKHPSSYEQYF. CDR3 in DNA: TGTGCCATCAGTGATTCGAAACACCCTTCCTCCTACGAGCAGTACTTC. The chain uses TRBV10-3 and TRBJ2-7; unclear D gene. V was clipped by 3 bases and J by 0 bases, with 15 bases between them. The CDR3 length is 16 residues. The V gene's germline CDR1 is ENHRY and CDR2 SYGVKD.

The chain recombines TRBV20-1 with TRBJ1-1, with D perhaps matching TRBD1 (6 bases). Germline CDR1 and CDR2: DFQATT and SNEGSKA (reference sequence). Between the trimmed V and J ends, which lost 5 bases and 5 bases, there was a span of 9 bases. This CDR3 is 11 amino acids long. In DNA form, the CDR3 reads TGCAGTGCTTCTACAGGGACTGAAGCTTTCTTT. This codes for CSASTGTEAFF.

The CDR3 region has the DNA TGCGCCAGCAGCCAGGAACCGGACAGCCCCTCACGCGACACCGGGGAGCTGTTTTTT. Translated, it gives CASSQEPDSPSRDTGELFF. V usage is TRBV4-3 and J usage is TRBJ2-2, with D possibly matching TRBD1 (6 bases). Trimming cost V 3 bases and J 3 bases, with 23 bases left between them. Germline lookup yields CDR1 LGHNA and CDR2 YSLEER. CDR3 length: 19 amino acids.

The chain couples TRBV5-1 to TRBJ1-1; no definite D call. Trimming shortened V by 1 base and J by 1 base, and 14 bases separated the two germline ends. CDR1 SGHRS and CDR2 YFSETQ come from the germline V gene. The CDR3 is made up of 16 amino acids. CDR3: CASSLPYGRPNTEAFF. Written as DNA, the CDR3 is TGCGCCAGCAGCTTGCCCTATGGACGCCCGAACACTGAAGCTTTCTTT.

The chain has TRBV18 and TRBJ2-4; TRBD1 is a possible D gene (6 bases). CDR1 KGHSH and CDR2 LQKENI come from the germline V gene. V lost 0 bases to trimming and J lost 6 bases, with 6 bases between them. This CDR3 is 13 amino acids long. The CDR3 DNA follows: TGTGCCAGCTCACCACCGGACAGAAACATTCAGTACTTC. It translates to CASSPPDRNIQYF.

The chain combines TRBV19 with TRBJ1-2; TRBD1 might be the D (6 bases). Trimming shortened V by 3 bases and J by 5 bases, and 19 bases separated the two germline ends. Germline CDR1 reads LNHDA; CDR2 reads SQIVND (reference sequence). The CDR3 extends over 16 amino acids. The CDR3 is CASSIGGETFRYGYTF. The CDR3 DNA reads as TGTGCCAGTAGTATCGGGGGCGAGACCTTCAGGTATGGCTACACCTTC.

The V and J genes are TRBV6-1 and TRBJ2-5, with a weak D call TRBD1 (5 bases). Trimming stripped 7 bases from V and 3 bases from J, with 15 bases between. The V gene's germline CDR1 is MNHNS and CDR2 SASEGT. This CDR3 comprises 14 residues. The CDR3 DNA sequence: TGTGCCAGCAACAGGCCCAACGTGAAAGAGACCCAGTACTTC. Protein product: CASNRPNVKETQYF.

The genes are TRBV6-1 and TRBJ1-5; D is ambiguous. This CDR3 has 14 amino acids. Germline CDR1 reads MNHNS; CDR2 reads SASEGT. V lost 5 bases, J lost 2 bases, and 10 bases lay in between. The CDR3 protein is CASSTTGGNQPQHF. CDR3 DNA sequence: TGTGCCAGCAGTACCACGGGTGGCAATCAGCCCCAGCATTTT.

J is TRBJ1-5 and V is TRBV4-2, with 9 nucleotides matching TRBD1. From germline, CDR1 is LGHNA and CDR2 YNFKEQ. The junction had 5 bases not matched to a gene; V was cut back by 4 bases and J by 7 bases. The CDR3 is made up of 14 amino acids. The CDR3 spells CASSRVTGGQPQHF. CDR3 DNA: TGTGCCAGCAGCCGAGTGACAGGGGGGCAGCCCCAGCATTTT.